The source of this T cell receptor beta chain is a study of blood T cells in healthy people across ages. Germline CDR1 MNHEY, CDR2 SMNVEV (reference sequence). The length of the CDR3 is 12 residues. V lost 3 bases to trimming and J lost 6 bases, with 9 bases between them. A J-beta primer mix and a sample-barcoded 5' primer were used in a second PCR of about 7 to 12 cycles. TCRdb itself ran the 5' RACE reads through MiXCR, one entry per CDR3 protein. The table lists about 840,000 distinct CDR3 sequences, 25% to 35% of them singletons. The data were also submitted as part of a second study, on T cells of mothers and their children.

The chain is built from TRBV27 and TRBJ2-7; possibly TRBD1 for D (6 bases). This sequence originates from a woman between 40 and 55 years old in good health. What was sequenced was blood. The CDR3 reads CASSFIGGEQYF. Here the CDR3 DNA reads TGTGCCAGCAGTTTTATAGGGGGCGAGCAGTACTTC.